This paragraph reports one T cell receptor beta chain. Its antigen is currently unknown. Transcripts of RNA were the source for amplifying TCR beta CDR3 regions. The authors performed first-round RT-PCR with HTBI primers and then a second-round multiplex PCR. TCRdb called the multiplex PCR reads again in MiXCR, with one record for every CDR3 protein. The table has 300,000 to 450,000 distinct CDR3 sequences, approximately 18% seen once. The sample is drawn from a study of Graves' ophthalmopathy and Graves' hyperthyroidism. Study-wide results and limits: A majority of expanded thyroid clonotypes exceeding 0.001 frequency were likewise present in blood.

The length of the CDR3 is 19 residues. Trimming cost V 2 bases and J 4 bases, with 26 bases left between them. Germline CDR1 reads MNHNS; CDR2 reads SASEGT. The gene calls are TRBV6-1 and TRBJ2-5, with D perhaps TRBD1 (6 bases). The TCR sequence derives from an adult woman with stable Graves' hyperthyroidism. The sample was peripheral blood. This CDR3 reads CASSESGDLGTNRRETQYF. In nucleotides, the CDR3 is TGTGCCAGCAGTGAAAGCGGCGATTTGGGGACAAACAGGAGAGAGACCCAGTACTTC.